Below, one T cell receptor (beta chain) is given with its context. This table comes from immunoSEQ multiplex PCR, and its TCRdb copy is limited to in-frame clones, with some not included. The table includes about 670,000 clones, 75% to 90% detected once. These data belong to a study of blood T cell repertoires in COVID-19. Study-level information: From T cells, B-cell-depleted T cells, or PBMCs came the material, which was cDNA or gDNA.

V gave up 4 bases and J gave up 0 bases; unmatched junction bases: 3. The CDR3 covers 15 residues. CDR1 is SGHAT, CDR2 FQNNGV, per germline. The sample was peripheral blood. This TCR was recovered from a young woman with acute or convalescent COVID-19. This chain uses TRBV11-2 with TRBJ2-1, with 7 bases matching TRBD1. CDR3 DNA: TGTGCCAGCAGCTCGGGACAGCTCTCCTACAATGAGCAGTTCTTC. It codes for CASSSGQLSYNEQFF.